A selection of T cell receptor beta chains follows, all from one sample in a study of regulatory T cells in long-lasting Graves disease. TCRdb ran MiXCR on the multiplex PCR reads and lists one entry per CDR3 protein. This table has roughly 420,000 distinct CDR3 sequences, roughly 15% appearing once. Separately, the same data were catalogued under a study of T cells in Graves' hyperthyroidism and ophthalmopathy.

The input for sequencing was peripheral blood mononuclear cells (PBMCs), taken at new diagnosis, from a patient treated with antithyroid drugs. The receptors stem from a woman in her 30s with Graves disease. The CDR3 runs from the conserved cysteine through the conserved F or W. A D gene is named only where the DNA matches it firmly. Not all rows give a size; the values are once, few, many and, for expanded clones, a class.

abundance	v_gene	d_gene	j_gene	CDR3nt	CDR3aa
many	TRBV2	-	TRBJ2-7	TGTGCCAGCAGTGTTGGGAGAACCTCCTACGAGCAGTACTTC	CASSVGRTSYEQYF
many	TRBV6-1	-	TRBJ1-1	TGTGCCAGCGCGATAACAGAGATGAACACTGAAGCTTTCTTT	CASAITEMNTEAFF
many	TRBV18	TRBD1	TRBJ1-1	TGTGCCAGCTCACCATTCAAGCCCGGGACAGCGTCCACTGAAGCTTTCTTT	CASSPFKPGTASTEAFF
many	TRBV27	-	TRBJ2-2	TGTGCCAGCAGTTTAAGGCCTACCTTCGCGAACACCGGGGAGCTGTTTTTT	CASSLRPTFANTGELFF
many	TRBV28	-	TRBJ1-5	TGTGCCAGTCATATAGGGGGTGGTCAGCCCCAGCATTTT	CASHIGGGQPQHF
many	TRBV11-2	TRBD2	TRBJ2-5	TGTGCCAGCAGCTCACAGAGCGGGAGGGCTGAGACCCAGTACTTC	CASSSQSGRAETQYF
many	TRBV4-2	-	TRBJ2-3	TGTGCCAGCAGCCAAGCCCCCCGGAGCACAGATACGCAGTATTTT	CASSQAPRSTDTQYF
many	TRBV2	-	TRBJ2-2	TGTGCCAGTAAAAGAGGGGGGAACACCGGGGAGCTGTTTTTT	CASKRGGNTGELFF
-	TRBV30	-	TRBJ2-5	TGTGCCTGGAGTAACGGGGGGCGGGAGAAGACCCAGTACTTC	CAWSNGGREKTQYF
many	TRBV18	-	TRBJ2-3	TGTGCCAGCTCACCGGTCTCTCAGCGCCCCACAGATACGCAGTATTTT	CASSPVSQRPTDTQYF
many	TRBV27	-	TRBJ2-1	TGTGCCAGCAGTTCTGGTAGCGCCTCCTACAATGAGCAGTTCTTC	CASSSGSASYNEQFF
once	TRBV7-2	TRBD2	TRBJ2-5	TGTGCCAGCAGCCCCTTTGGTAGCGGGAGGGAGACCCAGTACTTC	CASSPFGSGRETQYF
many	TRBV12-3/TRBV12-4	-	TRBJ2-1	TGTGCCAGCAGTTTACCCCTACGGAATGAGCAGTTCTTC	CASSLPLRNEQFF
few	TRBV20-1	-	TRBJ2-4	TGCAGCACCTACCGGGCCCGAGGAGCCATTCAGTACTTC	CSTYRARGAIQYF
-	TRBV27	TRBD2	TRBJ2-1	TGTGCCAGCAGTAAAGCCGTAGCGGGAGTGACCAATGAGCAGTTCTTC	CASSKAVAGVTNEQFF
many	TRBV7-9	TRBD1	TRBJ2-7	TGCGCCAGCAGCCAAGCCCGGACAGGGGGCGTCTACGAGCAGTACTTC	CASSQARTGGVYEQYF
many	TRBV7-9	TRBD2	TRBJ2-1	TGTGCCAGCAGCTTAGGCGGGAGGAAGATGTATGAGCAGTTCTTC	CASSLGGRKMYEQFF
-	TRBV7-2	TRBD2	TRBJ2-1	TGTGCCAGCAGCCCGTGGGGGACTAGCGGGAGGGGAGAGCAGTTCTTC	CASSPWGTSGRGEQFF